The clone carrying this TCR beta chain was counted once. The entry originates in a study of shared clonotypes between healthy human individuals. The ends were cut back, 6 bases at V and 4 bases at J, with 22 bases in the middle. Per the germline V gene, CDR1 is SNHLY and CDR2 is FYNNEI. The CDR3 contains 16 residues. Profiling relied on immunoSEQ multiplex PCR, and the TCRdb table lists in-frame clones only, not all of them. The sample has some 580,000 clones, around 97% seen once. The genes are TRBV2 and TRBJ2-7, with D possibly TRBD2 on 6 matching bases. This clonotype was obtained from a young woman in good health. The sequenced sample was naive CD4+ T cells sorted from blood. The subset is: CD45RA+ positively selected. CDR3 loop: CASRAMGGGTQYEQYF. The CDR3 DNA sequence: TGTGCCAGCAGAGCTATGGGTGGGGGGACCCAATACGAGCAGTACTTC.